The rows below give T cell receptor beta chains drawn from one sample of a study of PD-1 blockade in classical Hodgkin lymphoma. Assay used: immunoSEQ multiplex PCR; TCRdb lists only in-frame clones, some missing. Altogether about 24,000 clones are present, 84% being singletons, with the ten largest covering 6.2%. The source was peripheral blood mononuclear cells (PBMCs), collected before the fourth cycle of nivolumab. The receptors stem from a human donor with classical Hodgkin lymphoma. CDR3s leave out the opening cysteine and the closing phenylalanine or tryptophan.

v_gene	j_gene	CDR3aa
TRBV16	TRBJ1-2	ASSAHPTNLDYGYT
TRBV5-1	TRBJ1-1	ASSLAGNTEAF
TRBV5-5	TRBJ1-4	ASSQGGTNEKLF
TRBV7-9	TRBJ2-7	ASSLASPGQRYEQY
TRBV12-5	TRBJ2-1	ASGPSGGATDEQF
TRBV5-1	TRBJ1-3	ASSLGPDHSGNTIY
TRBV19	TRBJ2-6	ASSMSGANVLT
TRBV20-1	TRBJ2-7	SARYRDEQY
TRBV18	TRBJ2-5	ASSPGLWQETQY
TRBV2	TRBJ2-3	ASSEELVAGVGTQY
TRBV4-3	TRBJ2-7	ASSQAQGSYEQY
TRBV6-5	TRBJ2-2	ASSTLWAGELF
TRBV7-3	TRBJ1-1	ASSLNREDTEAF
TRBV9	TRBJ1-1	ASTDRGKVNTEAF
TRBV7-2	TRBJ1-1	ASSTNTEAF
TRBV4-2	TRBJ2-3	ASSQEGAGVADTQY
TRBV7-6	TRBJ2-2	ASSLVRLTGELF
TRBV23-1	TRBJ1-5	ASSRTGDSNQPQH
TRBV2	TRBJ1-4	ASSPRNEKLF
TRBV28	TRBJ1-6	ASNTASPLH
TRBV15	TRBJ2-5	ATSSQRLAGGETQY
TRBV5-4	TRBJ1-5	ASSAGTKAQPQH
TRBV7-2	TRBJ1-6	ASSPRASQTTYNSPLH
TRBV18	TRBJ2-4	ASSPGLAKNIQY
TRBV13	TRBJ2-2	ASTQNHGELF
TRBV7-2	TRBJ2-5	ASSPRTGQWETQY
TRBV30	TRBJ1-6	AWSPRVGTPFTANSPLH
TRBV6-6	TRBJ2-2	ASSPPGRELF